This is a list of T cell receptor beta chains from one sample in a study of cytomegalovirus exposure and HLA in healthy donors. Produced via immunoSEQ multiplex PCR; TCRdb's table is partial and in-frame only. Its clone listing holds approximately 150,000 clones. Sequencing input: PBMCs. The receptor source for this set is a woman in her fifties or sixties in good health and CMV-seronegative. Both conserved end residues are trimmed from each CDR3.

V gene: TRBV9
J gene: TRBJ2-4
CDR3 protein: ASSGTSGSVPGKNIQY

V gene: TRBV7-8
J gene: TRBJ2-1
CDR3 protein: ASSSSPPNLAYNEQF

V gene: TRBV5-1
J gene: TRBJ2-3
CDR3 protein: ASSPAGGRDTQY

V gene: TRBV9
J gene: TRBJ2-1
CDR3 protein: ASTRRQFSYNEQF

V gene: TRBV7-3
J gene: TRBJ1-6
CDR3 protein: ASSHSMGNSPLH

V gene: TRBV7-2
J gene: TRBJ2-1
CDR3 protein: ASSPSGERESRNEQF

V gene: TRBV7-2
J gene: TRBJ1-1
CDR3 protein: ASSLAGQGNTEAF

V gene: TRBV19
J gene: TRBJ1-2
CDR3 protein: ASSIRGDKGLWGYT

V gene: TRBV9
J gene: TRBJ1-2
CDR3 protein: ASSSTSTALYGYT

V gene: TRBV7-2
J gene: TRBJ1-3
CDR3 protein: ASSLALTGNTIY

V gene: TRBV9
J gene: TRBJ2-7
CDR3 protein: ASSVRWERNEQY

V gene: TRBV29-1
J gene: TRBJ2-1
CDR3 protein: SVDESGSSYNEQF

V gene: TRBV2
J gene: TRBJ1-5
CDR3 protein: ASSDRSSYQPQH

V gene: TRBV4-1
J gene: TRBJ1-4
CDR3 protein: ASSQGGGPGGEKLF

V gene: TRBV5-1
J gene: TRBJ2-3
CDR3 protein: ASSRGTSGGATDTQY

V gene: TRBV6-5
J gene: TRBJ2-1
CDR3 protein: ASRTVAGGPGEQF